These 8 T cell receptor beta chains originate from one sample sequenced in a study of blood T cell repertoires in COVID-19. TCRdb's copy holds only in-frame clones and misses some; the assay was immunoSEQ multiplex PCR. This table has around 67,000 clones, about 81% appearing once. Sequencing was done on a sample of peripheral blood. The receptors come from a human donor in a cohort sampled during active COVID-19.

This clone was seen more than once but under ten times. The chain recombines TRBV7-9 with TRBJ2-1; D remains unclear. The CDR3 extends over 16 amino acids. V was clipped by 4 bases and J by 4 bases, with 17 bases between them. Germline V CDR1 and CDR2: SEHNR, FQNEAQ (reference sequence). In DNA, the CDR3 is TGTGCCAGCAGCTCTCTACCTGGGTACAGATACAATGAGCAGTTCTTC. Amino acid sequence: CASSSLPGYRYNEQFF. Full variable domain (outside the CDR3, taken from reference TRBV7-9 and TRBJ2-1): DTGVSQNPRHKITKRGQNVTFRCDPISEHNRLYWYRQTLGQGPEFLTYFQNEAQLEKSRLLSDRFSAERPKGSFSTLEIQRTEQGDSAMYLCASSSLPGYRYNEQFFGPGTRLTVL.

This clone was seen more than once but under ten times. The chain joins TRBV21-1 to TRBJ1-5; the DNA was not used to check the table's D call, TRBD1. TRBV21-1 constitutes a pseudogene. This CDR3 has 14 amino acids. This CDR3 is CASRRQGANQPQHF. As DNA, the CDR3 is TGTGCCAGCAGAAGACAGGGGGCAAATCAGCCCCAGCATTTT.

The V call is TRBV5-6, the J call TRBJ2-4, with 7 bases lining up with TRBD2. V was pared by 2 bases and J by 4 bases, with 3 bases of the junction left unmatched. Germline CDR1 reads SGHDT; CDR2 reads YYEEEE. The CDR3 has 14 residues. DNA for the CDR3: TGTGCCAGCAGCTTTGCGGGAGTGAAAAACATTCAGTACTTC. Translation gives CASSFAGVKNIQYF.

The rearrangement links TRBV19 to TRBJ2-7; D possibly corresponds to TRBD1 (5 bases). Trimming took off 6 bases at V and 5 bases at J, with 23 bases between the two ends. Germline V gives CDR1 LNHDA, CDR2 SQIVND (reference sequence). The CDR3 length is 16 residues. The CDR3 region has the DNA TGTGCCAGTAGCCTAAGGTTTGAGATCAAGGGGAACGAGCAGTACTTC. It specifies CASSLRFEIKGNEQYF.

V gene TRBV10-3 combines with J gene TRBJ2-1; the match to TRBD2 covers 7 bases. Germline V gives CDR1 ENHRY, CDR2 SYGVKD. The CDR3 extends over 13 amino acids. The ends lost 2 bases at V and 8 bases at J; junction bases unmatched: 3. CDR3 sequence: CAISEGRGDEQFF. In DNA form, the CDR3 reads TGTGCCATCAGTGAGGGTCGGGGGGATGAGCAGTTCTTC.

CDR3 DNA sequence: TGCGCCAGCACCGAGACAGGGCCAGAGACCCAGTACTTC. Residues: CASTETGPETQYF. This sequence joins TRBV10-2 and TRBJ2-5, with TRBD1 matching over 7 bases. This CDR3 comprises 13 residues. V dropped 7 bases and J dropped 4; count of bases not matched to a gene: 6. CDR1 WSHSY and CDR2 SAAADI come from the germline V gene.

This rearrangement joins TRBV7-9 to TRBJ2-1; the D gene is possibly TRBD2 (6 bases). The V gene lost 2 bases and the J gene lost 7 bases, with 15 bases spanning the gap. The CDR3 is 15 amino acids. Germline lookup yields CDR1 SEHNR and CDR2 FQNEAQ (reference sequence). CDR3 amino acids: CASSLREVGENEQFF. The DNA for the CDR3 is TGTGCCAGCAGCTTAAGGGAGGTGGGCGAGAATGAGCAGTTCTTC.

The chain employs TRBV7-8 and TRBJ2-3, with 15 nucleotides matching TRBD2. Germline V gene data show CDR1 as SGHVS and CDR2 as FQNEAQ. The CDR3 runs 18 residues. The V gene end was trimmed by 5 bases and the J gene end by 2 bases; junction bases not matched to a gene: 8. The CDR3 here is CASSLLGTSGRTTDTQYF. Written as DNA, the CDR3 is TGTGCCAGCAGCCTCCTCGGGACTAGCGGGAGGACCACAGATACGCAGTATTTT.